Following are 25 T cell receptor beta chains from one sample sequenced in a study of neurological immune-mediated disorders. TCRdb analysed the 5' RACE reads with MiXCR anew, one entry per CDR3 protein. The sample yields about 80,000 distinct CDR3 sequences, approximately 5% seen once. The sample was PBMCs. The receptors were gathered from a woman aged 25 to 39 with multiple sclerosis.

In its sample, this clonotype was seen many times. The chain is built from TRBV5-6 and TRBJ2-1, with 12 bases that match TRBD2. J was trimmed by 1 base and V by 4 bases; bases with no gene match: 3. In germline, CDR1 is SGHDT, CDR2 YYEEEE. This CDR3 region has 16 residues. CDR3: CASSRLAGVSYNEQFF. Written as DNA, the CDR3 is TGTGCCAGCAGCAGACTAGCGGGAGTGTCCTACAATGAGCAGTTCTTC.

Many counts were recorded for this clonotype. The genes are TRBV6-5 and TRBJ2-5; 8 bases line up with TRBD1. The J segment lost 5 bases and the V segment lost 6 bases, leaving 11 bases of the junction unmatched. This CDR3 has 15 amino acids. CDR1 is MNHEY and CDR2 is SVGAGI in the germline V gene. The CDR3 nucleotides are TGTGCCAGCAGAGACTTGGGCAGGGGGCATGAGACCCAGTACTTC. It encodes CASRDLGRGHETQYF.

This clonotype was counted at least ten times. V gene TRBV20-1 combines with J gene TRBJ2-1; D unclear. The CDR3 runs to 11 residues. Trimming stripped 6 bases from V and 7 bases from J, with 10 bases between. CDR1 and CDR2 (germline): DFQATT, SNEGSKA (reference sequence). The CDR3 spells CSAQAQNEQFF. CDR3 sequence (DNA): TGCAGTGCCCAGGCCCAGAATGAGCAGTTCTTC.

The chain joins TRBV20-1 to TRBJ1-4, with D perhaps matching TRBD1 (6 bases). V was pared by 7 bases and J by 10 bases, with 13 bases between. The CDR3 is 11 amino acids. Germline V CDR1 and CDR2: DFQATT, SNEGSKA (reference sequence). This CDR3 reads CSGFRGRKLFF. CDR3 bases: TGCAGTGGATTTCGGGGGCGAAAACTGTTTTTT.

This clonotype has a count of ten or more. This chain links TRBV5-5 with TRBJ1-2; D is unresolved. Trimming cost V 4 bases and J 4 bases, with 11 bases left between them. There are 13 residues in the CDR3. The germline V gene has CDR1 SGHKS and CDR2 YYEKEE (reference sequence). The CDR3 bases are TGTGCCAGCAGCCAAACACGCTCCTATGGCTACACCTTC. It yields the protein CASSQTRSYGYTF.

This clonotype was seen many times. The genes are TRBV5-1 and TRBJ2-7; D remains unclear. The CDR3 runs to 12 residues. Per germline, CDR1 SGHRS and CDR2 YFSETQ. Trimming left V 4 bases short and J 0 bases short, with 5 bases between. The CDR3 region has the DNA TGCGCCAGCAGCCCCGACTCCTACGAGCAGTACTTC. It yields the protein CASSPDSYEQYF.

This clonotype was counted many times. The chain has TRBV5-1 and TRBJ1-4, with a possible D match to TRBD1 (5 bases). This CDR3 is 15 amino acids long. V lost 2 bases and J lost 6, with 14 bases in between. The germline V gene has CDR1 SGHRS and CDR2 YFSETQ. The CDR3 sequence is CASSFVGVGDEKLFF. The CDR3 nucleotides are TGCGCCAGCAGCTTCGTGGGGGTCGGGGATGAAAAACTGTTTTTT.

This clonotype was found a few times. Just one base apart from a much larger clone, this may be a read error. The chain joins TRBV10-3 to TRBJ1-3, with 8 bases aligning to TRBD1. CDR3 length equals 14 residues. The V gene's germline CDR1 is ENHRY and CDR2 SYGVKD. The CDR3 DNA reads as TGTGCCATCACCCCACAGGGGGGAGGAAAAACCATATATTTT. It yields the protein CAITPQGGGKTIYF.

Ten or more counts support this clonotype. This chain uses TRBV15 with TRBJ1-2; D gene ambiguous. The length of the CDR3 is 15 residues. Germline-derived CDR1 and CDR2 are LNHNV and YYDKDF (reference sequence). V lost 0 bases and J 5 bases, leaving 13 bases between the germline ends. In DNA form, the CDR3 reads TGTGCCACCAGCAGAGAGTACAACCACCGGTATGGCTACACCTTC. Translated: CATSREYNHRYGYTF. The full variable domain, rest sourced from reference TRBV15 and TRBJ1-2, is DAMVIQNPRYQVTQFGKPVTLSCSQTLNHNVMYWYQQKSSQAPKLLFHYYDKDFNNEADTPDNFQSRRPNTSFCFLDIRSPGLGDTAMYLCATSREYNHRYGYTFGSGTRLTVV.

The chain links TRBV29-1 to TRBJ1-2; the match to TRBD1 covers 7 bases. Per germline, CDR1 SQVTM and CDR2 ANQGSEA. The CDR3 loop spans 14 amino acids. V dropped 3 bases and J dropped 4; count of bases not matched to a gene: 8. The CDR3 region has the DNA TGCAGCGTTGACCGGACAGGCGAGGGCTATGGCTACACCTTC. Translated: CSVDRTGEGYGYTF.

This clonotype has a count of ten or more. V is TRBV4-1 and J is TRBJ1-4; D not resolved. Per the germline V gene, CDR1 is MGHRA and CDR2 is YSYEKL. V was clipped by 3 bases and J by 8 bases, with 16 bases between them. This CDR3 is built from 15 residues. CDR3 sequence reads: CASSHAGSEGEKLFF. In nucleotides, the CDR3 is TGCGCCAGCAGCCACGCGGGTTCAGAGGGAGAAAAACTGTTTTTT.

This clonotype was counted at least ten times. The J gene is TRBJ2-1, the V gene TRBV24-1, with 8 positions matching TRBD2. V dropped 0 bases and J dropped 11; count of bases not matched to a gene: 23. The CDR3 covers 20 residues. Germline V lookup: CDR1 KGHDR, CDR2 SFDVKD. CDR3 amino acids: CATSDLPEPLAGRWIHQQFF. For the CDR3, the DNA is TGTGCCACCAGTGATTTGCCGGAGCCCTTAGCGGGGAGGTGGATTCACCAGCAGTTCTTC.

The sample holds a few counts of this clonotype. This may arise from a read error, as a much more abundant clone is one base away. The chain's CDR3 is CASSHMDRVGTEAFF. In DNA, the CDR3 is TGTGCCAGCAGCCACATGGACAGGGTGGGAACTGAAGCTTTCTTT. The V and J genes are TRBV7-2 and TRBJ1-1; TRBD1 aligns across 8 bases. The CDR3 has 15 amino acids. The junction had 10 bases not matched to a gene; V was cut back by 5 bases and J by 5 bases. CDR1 SGHTA and CDR2 FQGNSA come from the germline V gene.

This clonotype has ten or more counts. The V and J genes are TRBV5-1 and TRBJ1-2, with no clear D. The CDR3 spans 13 residues. Trimming stripped 4 bases from V and 3 bases from J, with 10 bases between. Germline lookup yields CDR1 SGHRS and CDR2 YFSETQ. The CDR3 sequence: CASSRDTDYGYTF. CDR3 coding DNA: TGCGCCAGCAGCCGAGACACGGACTATGGCTACACCTTC.

This clonotype has at least ten counts. This chain joins TRBV25-1 and TRBJ1-1; D is uncertain. The V and J ends lost 3 bases and 1 base respectively, with 6 bases between them. Germline lookup yields CDR1 MGHDK and CDR2 SYGVNS. This CDR3 has 13 amino acids. CDR3 sequence (DNA): TGTGCCAGCAGTGAGAGACAGAACACTGAAGCTTTCTTT. Amino acid sequence: CASSERQNTEAFF.

This clonotype was counted only a few times. This chain connects TRBV30 to TRBJ2-5; no clear D. CDR1 GTSNPN and CDR2 SVGIG come from the germline V gene (reference sequence). This CDR3 is built from 10 residues. The V gene lost 1 base and the J gene lost 14 bases, with 11 bases spanning the gap. The CDR3 is CAWSEENLYF. The CDR3 DNA is TGTGCCTGGAGTGAGGAAAACCTATACTTC.

This clonotype has only a few counts. The chain carries TRBV5-1 and TRBJ2-5, with a possible D match to TRBD2 (7 bases). The germline CDR1 and CDR2 sequences are SGHRS and YFSETQ. This CDR3 region has 17 residues. Trimming took off 4 bases at V and 4 bases at J, with 23 bases between the two ends. DNA of the CDR3: TGCGCCAGCAGCCCTCTAGCGACGGGGGGCCCGAGAGAGACCCAGTACTTC. This translates into CASSPLATGGPRETQYF.

This clonotype was found many times. The chain uses TRBV20-1 and TRBJ2-2; D unclear. The V and J ends lost 0 bases and 4 bases respectively, with 15 bases between them. Per the germline V gene, CDR1 is DFQATT and CDR2 is SNEGSKA (reference sequence). This CDR3 has 16 residues. In nucleotides, the CDR3 is TGCAGTGCTAGAGATCCAAGCGAGATGGGCACCGGGGAGCTGTTTTTT. Protein product: CSARDPSEMGTGELFF.

This clonotype was recorded at least ten times. This chain joins TRBV12-3 or TRBV12-4 and TRBJ1-5; 10 bases map to TRBD1. This CDR3 is built from 14 residues. The J segment lost 7 bases and the V segment lost 6 bases, leaving 6 bases of the junction unmatched. The CDR3 loop is CASRTGGSGQPQHF. The CDR3 region has the DNA TGTGCCAGCAGGACAGGGGGCTCGGGACAGCCCCAGCATTTT.

This clonotype was seen at least ten times. The rearrangement uses TRBV5-6 and TRBJ2-5; D is unresolved. V was pared by 4 bases and J by 3 bases, with 13 bases between. The CDR3 sequence is 14 residues long. Germline V gene sequence: CDR1 SGHDT, CDR2 YYEEEE. CDR3 region: CASSQSGQKETQYF. Written as DNA, the CDR3 is TGTGCCAGCAGCCAGAGTGGGCAGAAAGAGACCCAGTACTTC. The whole variable domain, filled in from reference TRBV5-6 and TRBJ2-5, reads DAGVTQSPTHLIKTRGQQVTLRCSPKSGHDTVSWYQQALGQGPQFIFQYYEEEERQRGNFPDRFSGHQFPNYSSELNVNALLLGDSALYLCASSQSGQKETQYFGPGTRLLVL.

This clonotype has only a few counts. The chain recombines TRBV20-1 with TRBJ2-5, with TRBD2 as a possible D gene (5 bases). The CDR3 is 14 residues long. Germline V gives CDR1 DFQATT, CDR2 SNEGSKA (reference sequence). V lost 8 bases to trimming and J lost 4 bases, with 20 bases between them. In DNA form, the CDR3 reads TGCAGTACCAACTCCGATACTAGAGGAGAGACCCAGTACTTC. The encoded protein is CSTNSDTRGETQYF.

The chain employs TRBV20-1 and TRBJ2-3; 10 bases fit TRBD2. CDR3 length: 15 amino acids. The V gene's germline CDR1 is DFQATT and CDR2 SNEGSKA (reference sequence). Trimming cost V 3 bases and J 3 bases; bases outside gene matches: 6. This CDR3 reads CSASLSSGGTDTQYF. DNA of the CDR3: TGCAGTGCTAGTTTAAGTAGCGGGGGGACAGATACGCAGTATTTT.

This clonotype showed up many times. This chain uses TRBV4-1 with TRBJ1-1; 8 nucleotides line up with TRBD1. Germline loops: CDR1 MGHRA, CDR2 YSYEKL. Trimming cost V 4 bases and J 2 bases; bases outside gene matches: 6. The CDR3 covers 15 residues. In nucleotides, the CDR3 is TGCGCCAGCAGCCCCCCGGACAGGGCCAACACTGAAGCTTTCTTT. This codes for CASSPPDRANTEAFF.

This clonotype was counted only a few times. The gene calls are TRBV5-1 and TRBJ2-1; perhaps D is TRBD1 or TRBD2 (5 bases each). This CDR3 is built from 15 residues. CDR1 SGHRS and CDR2 YFSETQ come from the germline V gene. The ends were cut back, 0 bases at V and 10 bases at J, with 17 bases in the middle. The DNA for the CDR3 is TGCGCCAGCAGCTTGGCTGGGGACGGCTCTGGCGAGCAGTTCTTC. Protein sequence: CASSLAGDGSGEQFF.

The rearrangement uses TRBV4-1 and TRBJ1-1; no definite D call. V was trimmed by 1 base and J by 0 bases, leaving 9 bases between them. The CDR3 has 15 amino acids. Germline CDR1 MGHRA, CDR2 YSYEKL. Here the CDR3 DNA reads TGCGCCAGCAGCCAAGGAAATGAAATGAACACTGAAGCTTTCTTT. Protein product: CASSQGNEMNTEAFF.